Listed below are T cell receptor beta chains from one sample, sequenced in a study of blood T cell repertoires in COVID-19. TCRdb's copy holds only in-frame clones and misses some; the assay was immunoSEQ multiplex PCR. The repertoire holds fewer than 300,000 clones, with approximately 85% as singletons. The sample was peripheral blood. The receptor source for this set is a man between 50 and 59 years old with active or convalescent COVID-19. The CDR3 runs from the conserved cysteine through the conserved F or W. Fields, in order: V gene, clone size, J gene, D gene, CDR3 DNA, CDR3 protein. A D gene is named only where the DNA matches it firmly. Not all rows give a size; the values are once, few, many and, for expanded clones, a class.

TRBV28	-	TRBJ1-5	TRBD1	TGTGCCAGCAACAGGGGCCGCAATCAGCCCCAGCATTTT	CASNRGRNQPQHF
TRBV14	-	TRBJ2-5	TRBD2	TGTGCCAGCAGCCAAGTTCGAGCGGGAGGGCTCCGAGAGACCCAGTACTTC	CASSQVRAGGLRETQYF
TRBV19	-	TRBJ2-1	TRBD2	TGTGCCAGTAGTATGGCGGGAGCGCCGCCCTACAATGAGCAGTTCTTC	CASSMAGAPPYNEQFF
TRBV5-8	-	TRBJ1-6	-	TGTGCCAGCAGCTGGGAGACAGGCCTTAATTCACCCCTCCACTTT	CASSWETGLNSPLHF
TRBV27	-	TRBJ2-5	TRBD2	TGTGCCAGCAGTTTTTTATCGGCTTTCGGGACTAGCGGAGCAAGGACCCAGTACTTC	CASSFLSAFGTSGARTQYF
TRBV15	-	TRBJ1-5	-	TGTGCCACAGCACCTTCATACAGCAATCAGCCCCAGCATTTT	CATAPSYSNQPQHF
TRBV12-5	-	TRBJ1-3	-	TGTGCTAGTGGTTTGCGGGTAAAGGACTCTGGAAACACCATATATTTT	CASGLRVKDSGNTIYF
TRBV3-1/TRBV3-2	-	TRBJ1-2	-	TGTGCCAGCAGCCAAAGGCAGGCCCTCTCTGGCTACACCTTC	CASSQRQALSGYTF
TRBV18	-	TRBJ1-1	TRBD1	TGTGCCAGCTCGTCGACAGGGTCGGTCACTGAAGCTTTCTTT	CASSSTGSVTEAFF
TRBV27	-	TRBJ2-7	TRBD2	TGTGCCAGCAGTGGGACTAGCTTGTACGAGCAGTACTTC	CASSGTSLYEQYF
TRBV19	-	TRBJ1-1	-	TGTGCCAGTAGTGTTCAGGGTTTCACTGAAGCTTTCTTT	CASSVQGFTEAFF
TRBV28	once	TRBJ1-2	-	TGTGCCAGCAGTTTACCCGGACAGAACAGCTATGGCTACACCTTC	CASSLPGQNSYGYTF
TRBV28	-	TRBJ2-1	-	TGTGCCAGCAGTTTATTTAGCACGGCCTCCTACAATGAGCAGTTCTTC	CASSLFSTASYNEQFF
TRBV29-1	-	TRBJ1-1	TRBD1	TGCAGCGTTGAAGAAGGACAGGGATTGAACACTGAAGCTTTCTTT	CSVEEGQGLNTEAFF
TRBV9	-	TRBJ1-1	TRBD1	TGTGCCAGCAGCTTTACGACAGGGGCGAACACTGAAGCTTTCTTT	CASSFTTGANTEAFF
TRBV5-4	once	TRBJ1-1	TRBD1	TGTGCCAGCAGCTTGGGACAGGGGACGGGAGCTTTCTTT	CASSLGQGTGAFF
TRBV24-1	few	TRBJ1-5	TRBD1	TGTGCCACCAGTGATTTAGTAGAGCCGCCAAATTACAGGGGTTATCAGCCCCAGCATTTT	CATSDLVEPPNYRGYQPQHF
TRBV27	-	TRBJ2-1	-	TGTGCCAGCAGTCTAAGTGGCAGGGCAAATGAGCAGTTCTTC	CASSLSGRANEQFF
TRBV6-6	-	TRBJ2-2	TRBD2	TGTGCCAGCAGTCGCGGGAGGGCCCTCGACACCGGGGAGCTGTTTTTT	CASSRGRALDTGELFF
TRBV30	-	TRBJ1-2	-	TGTGCCTGGAGTAGCGGGGGCTATGGCTACACCTTC	CAWSSGGYGYTF
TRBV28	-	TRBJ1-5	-	TGTGCCAGCAGACTTAATCCAGGGTCTCCCAATCAGCCCCAGCATTTT	CASRLNPGSPNQPQHF
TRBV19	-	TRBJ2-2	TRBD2	TGTGCCAGTAAGCTCTCGTGGGAGGGCCTGATAACCGGGGAGCTGTTTTTT	CASKLSWEGLITGELFF
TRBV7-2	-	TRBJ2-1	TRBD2	TGTGCCAGCAGCTTGGGACTAGCGGGCCGATACAATGAGCAGTTCTTC	CASSLGLAGRYNEQFF
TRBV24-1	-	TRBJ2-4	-	TGTGCCACCAGTGATTTGCAACCCAGGGTTCTCGAAAACATTCAGTACTTC	CATSDLQPRVLENIQYF
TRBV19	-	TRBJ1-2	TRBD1	TGTGCCAGTAGTAGAGACAGGGCGTTAGATGGCTACACCTTC	CASSRDRALDGYTF
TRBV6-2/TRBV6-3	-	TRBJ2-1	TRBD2	TGTGCCAGCAGTTATAGGGGTGGGAGGGGAAGGAATGAGCAGTTCTTC	CASSYRGGRGRNEQFF
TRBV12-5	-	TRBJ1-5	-	TGTGCTAGTGGTTCCCCGAATCAGCCCCAGCATTTT	CASGSPNQPQHF
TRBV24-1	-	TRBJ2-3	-	TGTGCCACCAGTGATCCGAGATCTGCGGGGGATACGCAGTATTTT	CATSDPRSAGDTQYF
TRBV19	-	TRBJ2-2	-	TGTGCCAGTAGTCTTCAACAGGTCGCCGGGGAGCTGTTTTTT	CASSLQQVAGELFF
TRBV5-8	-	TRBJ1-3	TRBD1	TGTGCCAGCAGCTTGAGGCAGGGGGCACGGGGAAACACCATATATTTT	CASSLRQGARGNTIYF
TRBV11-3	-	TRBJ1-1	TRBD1	TGTGCCAGCAGCTTACGACAGGGGGCTGAAGCTTTCTTT	CASSLRQGAEAFF
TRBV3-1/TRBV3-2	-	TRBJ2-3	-	TGTGCCAGCAGCCTCCAGGACCAGGGGCCCACAGATACGCAGTATTTT	CASSLQDQGPTDTQYF
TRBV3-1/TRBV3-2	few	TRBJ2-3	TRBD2	TGTGCCAGCAGTCGGACTAGCGGGATAACAGATACGCAGTATTTT	CASSRTSGITDTQYF
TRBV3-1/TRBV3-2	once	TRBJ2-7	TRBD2	TGTGCCAGCAGCCAAGGAAGGGGACTAGCGGCCTACGAGCAGTACTTC	CASSQGRGLAAYEQYF
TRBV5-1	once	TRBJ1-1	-	TGCGCCAGCAGCTTGTTCGGGGACACTGAAGCTTTCTTT	CASSLFGDTEAFF
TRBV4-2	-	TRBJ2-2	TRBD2	TGTGCCAGCAGCCAACCACACGCGGGGGGGTACACCGGGGAGCTGTTTTTT	CASSQPHAGGYTGELFF
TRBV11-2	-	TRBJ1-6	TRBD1	TGTGCCAGCAGCCTTCGACAGGGGTCGAGCTCCTATAATTCACCCCTCCACTTT	CASSLRQGSSSYNSPLHF
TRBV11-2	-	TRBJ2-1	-	TGTGCCAGCAGCTTGGCGGCGGGAAGGGTCGATGAGCAGTTCTTC	CASSLAAGRVDEQFF
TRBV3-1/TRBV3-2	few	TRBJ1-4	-	TGTGCCAGCAGCCAAGATATCTGGCGGGACGGAAAGAATGAAAAACTGTTTTTT	CASSQDIWRDGKNEKLFF
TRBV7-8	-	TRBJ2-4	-	TGTGCCAGCAGCCCCCGGGACTCCTTGACCGCCAAAAACATTCAGTACTTC	CASSPRDSLTAKNIQYF
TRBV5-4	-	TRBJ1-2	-	TGTGCCAGCAGCTTGGACAGGGACAAGAGGGCTTATGGCTACACCTTC	CASSLDRDKRAYGYTF
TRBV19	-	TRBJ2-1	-	TGTGCCAGTAGTATAGACGCTTTCGGGGGGCTCAATGAGCAGTTCTTC	CASSIDAFGGLNEQFF
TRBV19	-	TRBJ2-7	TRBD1	TGTGCCAGTAGCATCCGATTGGGACAGGCCTACGAGCAGTACTTC	CASSIRLGQAYEQYF
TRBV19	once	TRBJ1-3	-	TGTGCCAGTAGTATAGGGACAGGAAACACCATATATTTT	CASSIGTGNTIYF
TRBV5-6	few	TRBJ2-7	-	TGTGCCAGCAGCTTGACAGGGTTCTACGAGCAGTACTTC	CASSLTGFYEQYF
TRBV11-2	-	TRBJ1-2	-	TGTGCCAGCAGCTTAGAGGGCGCCTTAGGCTACACCTTC	CASSLEGALGYTF
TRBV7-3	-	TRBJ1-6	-	TGTGCCAGCAGCTTAACTTTCTCGGACACTCACTCACCCCTCCACTTT	CASSLTFSDTHSPLHF
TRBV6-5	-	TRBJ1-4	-	TGTGCCAGCGTTGGCGGGGTTGGGGATGAAAAACTGTTTTTT	CASVGGVGDEKLFF
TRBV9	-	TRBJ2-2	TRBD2	TGTGCCAGCAGCGAGGGAGCGGGAGGGCCGGGGACCGGGGAGCTGTTTTTT	CASSEGAGGPGTGELFF
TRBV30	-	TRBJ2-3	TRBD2	TGTGCCTGGGGACTAGCGGGAGTAGGTCCGTATTTT	CAWGLAGVGPYF
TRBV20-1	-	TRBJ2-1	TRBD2	TGCAGTGCTAGCGGGAGGGGGTCGCAGTTCTTC	CSASGRGSQFF
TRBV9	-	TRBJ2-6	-	TGTGCCAGCAGCCCGACAGTGCGGAGCTCTGGGGCCAACGTCCTGACTTTC	CASSPTVRSSGANVLTF
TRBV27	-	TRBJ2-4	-	TGTGCCAGCAGACTAGGCGGGGAGAGCATTCAGTACTTC	CASRLGGESIQYF
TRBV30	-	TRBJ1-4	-	TGTGCCTGGAGTCTCGGGGATTGGGAAAAACTGTTTTTT	CAWSLGDWEKLFF
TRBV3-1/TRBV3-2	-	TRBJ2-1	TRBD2	TGTGCCAGCAGCCTTAGCGGGGGACCCTACAATGAGCAGTTCTTC	CASSLSGGPYNEQFF
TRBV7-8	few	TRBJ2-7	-	TGTGCCAGCAGCCAGGGGTGGGAGCAGTACTTC	CASSQGWEQYF
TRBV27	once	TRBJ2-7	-	TGTGCCAGCAGTTTTGGTGGACAGTCCTACGAGCAGTACTTC	CASSFGGQSYEQYF
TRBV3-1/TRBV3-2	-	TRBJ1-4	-	TGTGCCAGCAGCCTTCTTGCAACTAATGAAAAACTGTTTTTT	CASSLLATNEKLFF
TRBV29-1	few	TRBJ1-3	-	TGCAGCGTCCGAGAGGGGGTAGGAAACACCATATATTTT	CSVREGVGNTIYF